This T cell receptor beta chain was sequenced for a study of CD8 T cells in Susac syndrome. Negative isolation was applied to CD8+ and CD4+ T cells, and FACS enrichment was applied to TEMRA cells. From germline, CDR1 is MDHEN and CDR2 SYDVKM. The CDR3 has 15 residues. The RNA input was roughly 0.5 to 1 ug, and it was reverse transcribed with random hexamers. The CDR3 of TCR beta was amplified by immunoSEQ multiplex PCR across 54 Vbeta and 13 Jbeta. MiXCR was run by TCRdb on the immunoSEQ multiplex PCR reads, yielding one entry per CDR3 protein. In the table there are 400,000 or so distinct CDR3 sequences, around 85% of which are singletons. Comments on this clonotype: A read error may account for a junction end that differs from germline.

The receptor's source is a human donor with multiple sclerosis. The chain carries TRBV28 and TRBJ2-1; 7 bases line up with TRBD2. The specimen was CD8+ T cells from PBMCs. The CDR3 region is CASSLFGGSYNEQSF. The CDR3 nucleotides read TGTGCCAGCAGTTTATTTGGCGGGAGCTACAATGAGCAGTCCTTC.